What follows describes a single T cell receptor (beta chain). This sample was taken from a study of blood T cell repertoires in COVID-19. TCRdb's table, derived via immunoSEQ multiplex PCR, lists solely in-frame clones and lacks some. The sample lists tens of thousands of clones, under 80% occurring once. The junction had 15 bases not matched to a gene; V was cut back by 10 bases and J by 2 bases. Germline lookup yields CDR1 WSHSY and CDR2 SAAADI. The CDR3 spans 16 residues. The receptor was isolated from a man at least 80 years old with acute or convalescent COVID-19. This chain uses TRBV10-2 with TRBJ2-3, with 7 bases identical to TRBD1. Material: peripheral blood. The DNA of the CDR3 is TGCGCCACCTCGAGCTTACAGGGGTCCTACACAGATACGCAGTATTTT. Protein sequence: CATSSLQGSYTDTQYF.